These 22 T cell receptor beta chains share one sample of origin, sequenced in a study of cytomegalovirus exposure and HLA in healthy donors. TCRdb keeps only in-frame clones here, not all; method: immunoSEQ multiplex PCR. This table has 300,000 to 450,000 clones, approximately 90% appearing once. Material for sequencing was PBMCs. The receptors shown here come from a woman aged 18-35 years in good health and CMV-seronegative.

V gene TRBV19 combines with J gene TRBJ1-2; D might be TRBD1 (6 bases). Germline-derived CDR1 and CDR2 are LNHDA and SQIVND (reference sequence). The CDR3 length is 13 residues. V shed 4 bases and J shed 4 bases, with 10 bases lying between them. The CDR3 reads CASSNDRLYGYTF. The CDR3 region has the DNA TGTGCCAGTAGTAACGACAGGCTCTATGGCTACACCTTC. The variable domain in full, with the rest retrieved from reference TRBV19 and TRBJ1-2, is DGGITQSPKYLFRKEGQNVTLSCEQNLNHDAMYWYRQDPGQGLRLIYYSQIVNDFQKGDIAEGYSVSREKKESFPLTVTSAQKNPTAFYLCASSNDRLYGYTFGSGTRLTVV.

The rearrangement joins TRBV7-6 to TRBJ1-4; D is ambiguous. The CDR3 is 11 amino acids. Germline V CDR1 and CDR2: SGHVS, FNYEAQ. Trimming removed 4 bases at V and 8 bases at J, with 5 bases between. CDR3 nucleotides: TGTGCCAGCAGCTCCTCCGAAAAACTGTTTTTT. This gives the protein CASSSSEKLFF.

The table lists this clone with a few counts. This sequence joins TRBV18 and TRBJ2-5, with TRBD2 matching over 9 bases. J lost 2 bases, V lost 2 bases, and 6 bases had no gene match. This CDR3 is 16 amino acids long. Germline V gene lookup returns CDR1 KGHSH and CDR2 LQKENI. The CDR3 here is CASSPFWAGGQETQYF. CDR3 coding DNA: TGTGCCAGCTCACCATTCTGGGCGGGAGGGCAAGAGACCCAGTACTTC.

The chain employs TRBV5-1 and TRBJ2-3; 12 bases match TRBD2. Losses at the gene ends were 7 bases for V and 3 bases for J; bases not matched to a gene: 9. Germline values: CDR1 SGHRS, CDR2 YFSETQ. This CDR3 is 16 amino acids long. CDR3: CASLGLAGSETDTQYF. DNA for the CDR3: TGCGCCAGCCTAGGACTAGCGGGAAGCGAAACAGATACGCAGTATTTT.

This chain uses TRBV16 with TRBJ1-2; D might be TRBD1 (5 bases). Germline-derived CDR1 and CDR2 are KGHSY and FQNENV. V lost 4 bases and J 2 bases, leaving 11 bases between the germline ends. CDR3 size: 14 residues. The DNA of the CDR3 is TGTGCCAGCAGCCGTTCGACAGTAAACTATGGCTACACCTTC. Residues: CASSRSTVNYGYTF.

This clone was picked up one time. This chain joins TRBV2 and TRBJ2-3, with 7 bases that match TRBD1. J gave up 2 bases and V 8 bases, and 7 bases lay outside the gene matches. Per germline, CDR1 SNHLY and CDR2 FYNNEI. The CDR3 has 14 amino acids. The CDR3 DNA reads TGTGCCAGCCAGACAGGGAAGTTCACAGATACGCAGTATTTT. This codes for CASQTGKFTDTQYF.

The J gene is TRBJ1-1, the V gene TRBV6-5; D call uncertain. The CDR3 is 13 residues long. Trimming took 6 bases from V and 4 from J, leaving 12 bases between them. The germline CDR1 and CDR2 sequences are MNHEY and SVGAGI. CDR3 in amino acids: CASRRLGSTEAFF. The CDR3 nucleotides read TGTGCCAGCAGGCGCCTGGGGAGCACTGAAGCTTTCTTT.

The chain employs TRBV19 and TRBJ2-2; TRBD2 aligns across 8 bases. This CDR3 region has 13 residues. The ends lost 6 bases at V and 7 bases at J; junction bases unmatched: 4. CDR1 and CDR2 (germline): LNHDA, SQIVND (reference sequence). CDR3 protein: CASSQAGDGELFF. The CDR3 DNA follows: TGTGCCAGTAGCCAAGCGGGGGACGGGGAGCTGTTTTTT.

This clone was found a few times. The conserved phenylalanine or tryptophan is not found at the CDR3 terminus, so this likely reflects a read error. The limits of the CDR3 on the DNA are not certain, so only TCRdb's listed CDR3 is given. The chain couples TRBV27 to TRBJ1-1. From its first to its last residue, the CDR3 has 11 amino acids. The germline V gene has CDR1 MNHEY and CDR2 SMNVEV (reference sequence). The CDR3 here is CASWNTTDSTG.

This clone was observed a handful of times. The rearrangement uses TRBV10-1 and TRBJ1-2; D unresolved. The ends were cut back, 3 bases at V and 4 bases at J, with 9 bases in the middle. The CDR3 is 13 amino acids. From germline, CDR1 is WNHNN and CDR2 SYGVQD (reference sequence). Here the CDR3 DNA reads TGCGCCAGCAGTGAAGCGGGCTTCTATGGCTACACCTTC. This translates into CASSEAGFYGYTF.

The gene calls are TRBV5-1 and TRBJ2-7; TRBD2 matches 8 bases. V trimming: 6 bases; J trimming: 2 bases; junction bases outside the gene matches: 16. Germline V gene lookup returns CDR1 SGHRS and CDR2 YFSETQ. This CDR3 spans 17 amino acids. CDR3: CASTLGLAQPNPYEQYF. The CDR3 nucleotides are TGCGCCAGCACCCTTGGACTAGCCCAACCGAACCCCTACGAGCAGTACTTC. The full variable domain, in which reference TRBV5-1 and TRBJ2-7 provide the parts outside the CDR3, is KAGVTQTPRYLIKTRGQQVTLSCSPISGHRSVSWYQQTPGQGLQFLFEYFSETQRNKGNFPGRFSGRQFSNSRSEMNVSTLELGDSALYLCASTLGLAQPNPYEQYFGPGTRLTVT.

The chain recombines TRBV28 with TRBJ1-4, with TRBD1 matching over 8 bases. This CDR3 contains 12 residues. Germline loops: CDR1 MDHEN, CDR2 SYDVKM. Losses at the gene ends were 10 bases for V and 6 bases for J; bases not matched to a gene: 4. CDR3 nucleotides: TGTGCCACCTACAGGGGGTATGAAAAACTGTTTTTT. Residues: CATYRGYEKLFF.

CDR3 region: CASRLALTDTQYF. DNA of the CDR3: TGTGCCAGCAGACTAGCCCTCACAGATACGCAGTATTTT. V is TRBV6-5 and J is TRBJ2-3; tentative D call: TRBD2 (6 bases). From germline, CDR1 is MNHEY and CDR2 SVGAGI. V was clipped by 6 bases and J by 2 bases, with 9 bases between them. The length of the CDR3 is 13 residues.

This sequence joins TRBV10-1 and TRBJ2-7; 10 bases fit TRBD2. The CDR3 has 14 amino acids. Unmatched junction bases numbered 8, after V lost 1 base and J lost 11 bases. CDR1 is WNHNN and CDR2 is SYGVQD in the germline V gene (reference sequence). For the CDR3, the DNA is TGCGCCAGCAGTGAGTTGCCTAGCGGGAGTACCAAGTACTTC. Translation gives CASSELPSGSTKYF.

This chain connects TRBV27 to TRBJ2-7, with 8 bases fitting TRBD2. The CDR3 contains 16 residues. Germline CDR1 reads MNHEY; CDR2 reads SMNVEV (reference sequence). V gave up 6 bases and J gave up 4 bases; unmatched junction bases: 14. The CDR3 DNA reads TGTGCCAGCAGCCCAGTTAGCGGGAAAAGGGCGTACGAGCAGTACTTC. Translating gives CASSPVSGKRAYEQYF.

This sequence joins TRBV2 and TRBJ1-6, with 7 bases matching TRBD1. The trim removed 3 bases at V and 9 bases at J, leaving 8 bases unmatched. This CDR3 is 15 amino acids long. Germline loops: CDR1 SNHLY, CDR2 FYNNEI. DNA of the CDR3: TGTGCCAGCAGTGAGTACAGGGGCTATGGTTCACCCCTCCACTTT. It translates to CASSEYRGYGSPLHF.

The chain carries TRBV9 and TRBJ1-4, with TRBD1 matching over 9 bases. The CDR3 consists of 15 residues. V shed 2 bases and J 8 bases; nucleotides not matched to a gene: 7. Germline V gene sequence: CDR1 SGDLS, CDR2 YYNGEE. This CDR3 is CASSVDGTGYEKLFF. CDR3 coding DNA: TGTGCCAGCAGCGTGGATGGGACAGGGTACGAAAAACTGTTTTTT.

This clone was seen only once. The V gene is TRBV19, the J gene TRBJ1-1; TRBD1 matches 9 bases. The CDR3 is 16 residues long. In germline, CDR1 is LNHDA, CDR2 SQIVND (reference sequence). The junction had 11 bases not matched to a gene; V was cut back by 6 bases and J by 3 bases. The CDR3 region is CASRPDRGTRDTEAFF. DNA for the CDR3: TGTGCCAGTAGACCCGACAGGGGGACAAGAGACACTGAAGCTTTCTTT.

V usage is TRBV19 and J usage is TRBJ1-2; the D gene is possibly TRBD1 (6 bases). Trimming removed 7 bases from V and 3 bases from J, with 12 bases in between. The V gene's germline CDR1 is LNHDA and CDR2 SQIVND (reference sequence). CDR3 length: 13 amino acids. CDR3 amino acids: CASTSGQYYGYTF. Written as DNA, the CDR3 is TGTGCCAGTACGTCTGGACAGTACTATGGCTACACCTTC.

The chain couples TRBV19 to TRBJ1-5, with D possibly being TRBD1 (6 bases). Germline V gene sequence: CDR1 LNHDA, CDR2 SQIVND (reference sequence). This CDR3 region has 16 residues. The ends were cut back, 5 bases at V and 3 bases at J, with 17 bases in the middle. CDR3 amino acids: CASSLWVTGPNQPQHF. The CDR3 region has the DNA TGTGCCAGTAGTCTGTGGGTGACAGGACCCAATCAGCCCCAGCATTTT.

The V and J genes are TRBV19 and TRBJ2-5, with D unresolved. CDR3 size: 16 residues. Trimming removed 0 bases at V and 5 bases at J, with 16 bases between. The germline V gene has CDR1 LNHDA and CDR2 SQIVND (reference sequence). CDR3 in amino acids: CASSIDPGSLRETQYF. In DNA form, the CDR3 reads TGTGCCAGTAGTATAGATCCAGGTTCGCTTAGGGAGACCCAGTACTTC. The full variable domain, with the rest looked up from reference TRBV19 and TRBJ2-5, is DGGITQSPKYLFRKEGQNVTLSCEQNLNHDAMYWYRQDPGQGLRLIYYSQIVNDFQKGDIAEGYSVSREKKESFPLTVTSAQKNPTAFYLCASSIDPGSLRETQYFGPGTRLLVL.

V usage is TRBV7-6 and J usage is TRBJ2-7, with D possibly being TRBD2 (6 bases). Germline values: CDR1 SGHVS, CDR2 FNYEAQ. CDR3 size: 16 residues. The V end lost 0 bases, the J end lost 4 bases, and 16 bases lay between the germline ends. The CDR3 bases are TGTGCCAGCAGCTTAGCCTCGGGCCGGGGGAGGTACGAGCAGTACTTC. Its translation is CASSLASGRGRYEQYF.